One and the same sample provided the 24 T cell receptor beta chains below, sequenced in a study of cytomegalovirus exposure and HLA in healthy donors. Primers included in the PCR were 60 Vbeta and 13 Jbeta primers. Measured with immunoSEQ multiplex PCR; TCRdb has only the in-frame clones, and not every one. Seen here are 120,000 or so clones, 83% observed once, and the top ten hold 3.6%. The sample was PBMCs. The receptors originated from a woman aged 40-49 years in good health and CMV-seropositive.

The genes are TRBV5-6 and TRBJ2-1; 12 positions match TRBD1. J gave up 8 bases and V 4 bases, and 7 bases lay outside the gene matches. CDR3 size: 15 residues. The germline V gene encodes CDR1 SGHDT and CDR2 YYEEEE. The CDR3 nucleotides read TGTGCCAGCAGCCTGACCGGGACAGGGGGCTATGAGCAGTTCTTC. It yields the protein CASSLTGTGGYEQFF. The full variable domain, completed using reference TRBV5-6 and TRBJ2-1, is DAGVTQSPTHLIKTRGQQVTLRCSPKSGHDTVSWYQQALGQGPQFIFQYYEEEERQRGNFPDRFSGHQFPNYSSELNVNALLLGDSALYLCASSLTGTGGYEQFFGPGTRLTVL.

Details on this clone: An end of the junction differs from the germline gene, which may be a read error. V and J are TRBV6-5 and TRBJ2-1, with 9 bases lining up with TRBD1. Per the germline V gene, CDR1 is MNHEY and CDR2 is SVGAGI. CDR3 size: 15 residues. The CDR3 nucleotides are TGTGCCAGCACCAAGACAGGGGGATCCTACAATGAGCAATTCTTC. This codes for CASTKTGGSYNEQFF.

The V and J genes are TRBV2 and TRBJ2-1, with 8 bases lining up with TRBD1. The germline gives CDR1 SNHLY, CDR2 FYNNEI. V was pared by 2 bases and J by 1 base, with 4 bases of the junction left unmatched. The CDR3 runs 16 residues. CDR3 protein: CASSELTGGSYNEQFF. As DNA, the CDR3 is TGTGCCAGCAGTGAATTAACAGGGGGATCCTACAATGAGCAGTTCTTC.

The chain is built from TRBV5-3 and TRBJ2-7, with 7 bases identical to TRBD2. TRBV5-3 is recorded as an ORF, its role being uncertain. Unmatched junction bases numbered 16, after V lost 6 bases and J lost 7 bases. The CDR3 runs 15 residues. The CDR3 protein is CARTLDRTRSLEQYF. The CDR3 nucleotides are TGTGCCAGAACCCTTGACCGGACTAGGAGCCTTGAGCAGTACTTC.

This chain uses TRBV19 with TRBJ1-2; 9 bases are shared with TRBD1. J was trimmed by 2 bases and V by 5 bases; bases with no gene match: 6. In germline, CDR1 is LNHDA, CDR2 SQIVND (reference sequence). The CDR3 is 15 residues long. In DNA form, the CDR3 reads TGTGCCAGTAGTCTCGGGACAGGGCAAAACTATGGCTACACCTTC. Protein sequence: CASSLGTGQNYGYTF.

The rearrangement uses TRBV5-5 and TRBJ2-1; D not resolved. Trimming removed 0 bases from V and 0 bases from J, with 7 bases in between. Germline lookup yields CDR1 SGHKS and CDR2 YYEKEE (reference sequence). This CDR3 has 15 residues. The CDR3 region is CASSLAPSSYNEQFF. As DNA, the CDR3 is TGTGCCAGCAGCTTGGCCCCTAGCTCCTACAATGAGCAGTTCTTC.

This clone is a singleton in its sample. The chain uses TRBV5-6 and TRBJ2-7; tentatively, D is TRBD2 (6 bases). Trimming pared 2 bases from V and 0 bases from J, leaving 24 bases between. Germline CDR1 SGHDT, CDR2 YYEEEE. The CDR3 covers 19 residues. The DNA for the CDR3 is TGTGCCAGCAGCTTCGGTCGCGGGCGGGGCGGCGGACACTCCTACGAGCAGTACTTC. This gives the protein CASSFGRGRGGGHSYEQYF. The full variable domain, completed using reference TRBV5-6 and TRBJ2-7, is DAGVTQSPTHLIKTRGQQVTLRCSPKSGHDTVSWYQQALGQGPQFIFQYYEEEERQRGNFPDRFSGHQFPNYSSELNVNALLLGDSALYLCASSFGRGRGGGHSYEQYFGPGTRLTVT.

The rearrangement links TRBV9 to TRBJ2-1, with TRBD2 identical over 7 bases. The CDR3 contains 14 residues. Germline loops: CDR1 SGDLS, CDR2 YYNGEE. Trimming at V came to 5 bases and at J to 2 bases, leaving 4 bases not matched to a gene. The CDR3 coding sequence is TGTGCCAGCAGTCCTAGCGGAGCCTACAATGAGCAGTTCTTC. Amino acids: CASSPSGAYNEQFF.

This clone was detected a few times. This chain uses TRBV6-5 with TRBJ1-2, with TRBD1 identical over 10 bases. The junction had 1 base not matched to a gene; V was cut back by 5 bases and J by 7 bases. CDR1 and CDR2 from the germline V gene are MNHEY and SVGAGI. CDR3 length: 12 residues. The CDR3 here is CASSRTGGGYTF. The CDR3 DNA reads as TGTGCCAGCAGTAGGACAGGGGGTGGCTACACCTTC.

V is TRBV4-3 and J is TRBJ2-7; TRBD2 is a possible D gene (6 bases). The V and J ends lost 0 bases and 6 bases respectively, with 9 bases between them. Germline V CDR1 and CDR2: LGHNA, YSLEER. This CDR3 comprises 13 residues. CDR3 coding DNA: TGCGCCAGCAGCCAAGATATCGGGAGCGAGCAGTACTTC. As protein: CASSQDIGSEQYF.

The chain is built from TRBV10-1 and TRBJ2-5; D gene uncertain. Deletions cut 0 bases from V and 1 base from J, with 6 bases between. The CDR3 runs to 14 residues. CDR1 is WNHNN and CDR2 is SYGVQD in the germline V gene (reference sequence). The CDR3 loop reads CASSESPSQETQYF. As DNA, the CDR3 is TGCGCCAGCAGTGAGTCTCCCAGCCAAGAGACCCAGTACTTC.

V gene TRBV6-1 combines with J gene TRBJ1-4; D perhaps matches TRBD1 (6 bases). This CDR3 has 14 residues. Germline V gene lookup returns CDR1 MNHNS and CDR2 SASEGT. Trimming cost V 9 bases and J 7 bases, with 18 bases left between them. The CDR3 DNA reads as TGTGCCAGTTTCCGTAACAGGGTAGGTGAAAAACTGTTTTTT. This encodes CASFRNRVGEKLFF.

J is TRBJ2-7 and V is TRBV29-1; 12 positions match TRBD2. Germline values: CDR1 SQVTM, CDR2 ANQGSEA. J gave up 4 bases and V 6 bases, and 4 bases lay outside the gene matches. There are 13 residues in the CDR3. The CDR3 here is CSVRTSGIYEQYF. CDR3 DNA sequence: TGCAGCGTACGGACTAGCGGGATATACGAGCAGTACTTC.

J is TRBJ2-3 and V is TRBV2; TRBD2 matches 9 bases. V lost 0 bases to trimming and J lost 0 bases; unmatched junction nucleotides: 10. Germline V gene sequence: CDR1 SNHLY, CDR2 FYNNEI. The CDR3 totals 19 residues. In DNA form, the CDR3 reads TGTGCCAGCAGTGAAGCGGGTAGCGGGAGTACTATCAGCACAGATACGCAGTATTTT. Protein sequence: CASSEAGSGSTISTDTQYF.

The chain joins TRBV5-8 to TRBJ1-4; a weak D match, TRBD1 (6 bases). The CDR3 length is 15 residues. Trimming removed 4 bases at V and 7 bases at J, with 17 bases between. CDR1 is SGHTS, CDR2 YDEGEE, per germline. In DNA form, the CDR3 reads TGTGCCAGCAGCGCACAGGGTCGCGGTGGTGAAAAACTGTTTTTT. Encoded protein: CASSAQGRGGEKLFF.

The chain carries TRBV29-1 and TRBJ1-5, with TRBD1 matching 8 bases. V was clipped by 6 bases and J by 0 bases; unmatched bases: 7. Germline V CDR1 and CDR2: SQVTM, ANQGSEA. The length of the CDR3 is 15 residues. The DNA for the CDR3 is TGCAGCGTCCAGACAGGGGAGTATAGCAATCAGCCCCAGCATTTT. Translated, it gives CSVQTGEYSNQPQHF.

DNA for the CDR3: TGTGCCAGCAGTGAAGAAGCCCAGCGGAGCCTCTACAATGAGCAGTTCTTC. It is translated as CASSEEAQRSLYNEQFF. This chain uses TRBV6-1 with TRBJ2-1; a weak D match, TRBD2 (5 bases). The CDR3 totals 17 residues. Deletions cut 1 base from V and 3 bases from J, with 16 bases between. Per germline, CDR1 MNHNS and CDR2 SASEGT.

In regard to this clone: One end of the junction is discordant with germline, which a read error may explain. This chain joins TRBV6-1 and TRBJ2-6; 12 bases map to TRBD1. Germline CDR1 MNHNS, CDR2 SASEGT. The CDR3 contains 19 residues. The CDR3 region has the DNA TGTGCCAGCAGGGAAGGGACAGGGGGCTTAAAAACTGGGGCCAACGTCCTGACTTTC. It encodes CASREGTGGLKTGANVLTF.

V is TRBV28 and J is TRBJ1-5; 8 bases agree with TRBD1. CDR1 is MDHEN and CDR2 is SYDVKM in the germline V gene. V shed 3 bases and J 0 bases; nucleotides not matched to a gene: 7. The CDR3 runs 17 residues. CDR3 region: CASSFKQGADSNQPQHF. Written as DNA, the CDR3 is TGTGCCAGCAGTTTTAAGCAGGGGGCTGATAGCAATCAGCCCCAGCATTTT.

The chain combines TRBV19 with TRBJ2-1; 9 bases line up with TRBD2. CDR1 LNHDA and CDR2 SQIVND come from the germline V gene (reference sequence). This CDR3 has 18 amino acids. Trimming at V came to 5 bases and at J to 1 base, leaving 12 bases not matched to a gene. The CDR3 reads CASSHPHSGRLSYNEQFF. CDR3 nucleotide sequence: TGTGCCAGTAGTCATCCCCATAGCGGGAGACTTTCCTACAATGAGCAGTTCTTC.

CDR3 DNA: TGTGCCAGCAGTGACGCAGCGGGAGGCAATGAGCAGTTCTTC. Its translation: CASSDAAGGNEQFF. The V gene is TRBV6-4, the J gene TRBJ2-1, with 9 bases lining up with TRBD2. The V gene's germline CDR1 is MRHNA and CDR2 SNTAGT. This CDR3 region has 14 residues. J lost 6 bases, V lost 2 bases, and 2 bases had no gene match.

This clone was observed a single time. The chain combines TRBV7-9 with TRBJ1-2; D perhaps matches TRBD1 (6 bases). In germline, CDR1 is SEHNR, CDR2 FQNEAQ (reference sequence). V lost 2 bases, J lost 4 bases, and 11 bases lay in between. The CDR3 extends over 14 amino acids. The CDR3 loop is CASSLNQGFYGYTF. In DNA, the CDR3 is TGTGCCAGCAGCTTAAACCAGGGGTTCTATGGCTACACCTTC.

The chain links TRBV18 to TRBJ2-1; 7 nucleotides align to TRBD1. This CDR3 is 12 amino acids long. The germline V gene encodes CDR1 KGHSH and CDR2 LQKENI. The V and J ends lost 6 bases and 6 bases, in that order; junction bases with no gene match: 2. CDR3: CASSRTGNEQFF. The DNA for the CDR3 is TGTGCCAGCTCCCGGACAGGCAATGAGCAGTTCTTC.

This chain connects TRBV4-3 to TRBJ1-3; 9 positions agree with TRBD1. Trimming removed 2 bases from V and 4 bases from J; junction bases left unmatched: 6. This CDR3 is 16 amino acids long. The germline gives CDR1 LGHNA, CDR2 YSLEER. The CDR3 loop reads CASSQTTGGLGNTIYF. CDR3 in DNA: TGCGCCAGCAGCCAAACAACAGGGGGCCTCGGAAACACCATATATTTT.